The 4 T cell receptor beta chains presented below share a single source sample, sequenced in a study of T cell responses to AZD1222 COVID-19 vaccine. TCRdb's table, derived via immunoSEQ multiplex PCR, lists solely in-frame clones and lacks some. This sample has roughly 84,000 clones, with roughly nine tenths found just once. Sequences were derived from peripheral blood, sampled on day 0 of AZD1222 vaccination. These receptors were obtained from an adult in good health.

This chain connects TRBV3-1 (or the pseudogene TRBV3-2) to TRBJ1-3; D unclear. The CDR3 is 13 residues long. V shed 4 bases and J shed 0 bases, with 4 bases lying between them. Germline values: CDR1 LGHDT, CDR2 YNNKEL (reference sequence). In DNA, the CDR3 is TGTGCCAGCAGCCGAGACTCTGGAAACACCATATATTTT. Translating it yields CASSRDSGNTIYF.

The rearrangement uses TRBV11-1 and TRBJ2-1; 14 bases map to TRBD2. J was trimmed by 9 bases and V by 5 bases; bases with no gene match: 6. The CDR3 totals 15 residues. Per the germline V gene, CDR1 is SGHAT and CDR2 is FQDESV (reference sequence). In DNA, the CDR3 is TGTGCCAGCAGCCTGACTAGCGGGAGGGCCGGTGAGCAGTTCTTC. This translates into CASSLTSGRAGEQFF.

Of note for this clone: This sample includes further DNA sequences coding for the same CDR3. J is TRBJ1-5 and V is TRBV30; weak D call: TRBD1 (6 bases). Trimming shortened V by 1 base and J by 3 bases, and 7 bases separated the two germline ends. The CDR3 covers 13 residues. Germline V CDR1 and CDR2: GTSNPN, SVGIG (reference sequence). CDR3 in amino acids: CAWSGGANQPQHF. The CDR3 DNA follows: TGTGCCTGGAGTGGGGGGGCCAATCAGCCCCAGCATTTT.

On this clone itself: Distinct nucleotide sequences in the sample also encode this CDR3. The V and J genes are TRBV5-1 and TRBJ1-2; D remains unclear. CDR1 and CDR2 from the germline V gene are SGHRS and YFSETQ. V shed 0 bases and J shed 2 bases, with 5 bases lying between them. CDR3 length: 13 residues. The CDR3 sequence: CASSLDSNYGYTF. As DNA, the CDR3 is TGCGCCAGCAGCTTGGACTCCAACTATGGCTACACCTTC.